The 26 T cell receptor beta chains presented below share a single source sample, sequenced in a study of shared clonotypes between healthy human individuals. Method: immunoSEQ multiplex PCR; TCRdb's copy keeps in-frame clones and lacks some. The data hold 2 million to 2.5 million clones, with almost 96% observed a single time. The sample consisted of naive CD4+ T cells sorted from blood. Subset defined: CD45RA+ positively selected. The receptors were gathered from a man younger than 30 in good health.

The chain combines TRBV25-1 with TRBJ2-6; 7 positions match TRBD1. Germline V gene lookup returns CDR1 MGHDK and CDR2 SYGVNS. The CDR3 extends over 15 amino acids. After removal of 8 bases from V and 2 bases from J, the junction contained 6 bases not matched to a gene. The CDR3 loop is CASRPDRAGANVLTF. CDR3 bases: TGTGCCAGCCGCCCCGACAGGGCTGGGGCCAACGTCCTGACTTTC. Variable domain in full (rest from reference TRBV25-1 and TRBJ2-6): EADIYQTPRYLVIGTGKKITLECSQTMGHDKMYWYQQDPGMELHLIHYSYGVNSTEKGDLSSESTVSRIRTEHFPLTLESARPSHTSQYLCASRPDRAGANVLTFGAGSRLTVL.

V gene TRBV11-2 combines with J gene TRBJ1-4; 9 bases line up with TRBD1. The length of the CDR3 is 15 residues. The trim removed 2 bases at V and 7 bases at J, leaving 5 bases unmatched. CDR1 and CDR2 (germline): SGHAT, FQNNGV. The CDR3 region has the DNA TGTGCCAGCAGCTTAACGACAGGGGGGGGTGAAAAACTGTTTTTT. Translation: CASSLTTGGGEKLFF. Full variable domain (remainder filled in from reference TRBV11-2 and TRBJ1-4): EAGVAQSPRYKIIEKRQSVAFWCNPISGHATLYWYQQILGQGPKLLIQFQNNGVVDDSQLPKDRFSAERLKGVDSTLKIQPAKLEDSAVYLCASSLTTGGGEKLFFGSGTQLSVL.

The chain combines TRBV19 with TRBJ1-4, with 10 bases identical to TRBD1. Unmatched junction bases numbered 8, after V lost 5 bases and J lost 5 bases. The CDR3 consists of 16 residues. Germline V gives CDR1 LNHDA, CDR2 SQIVND (reference sequence). The CDR3 spells CASSSLPGQGNEKLFF. The CDR3 region has the DNA TGTGCCAGTAGTTCGCTTCCGGGACAGGGGAATGAAAAACTGTTTTTT.

This rearrangement joins TRBV4-1 to TRBJ1-5; 7 positions agree with TRBD1. This CDR3 region has 16 residues. V shed 4 bases and J 4 bases; nucleotides not matched to a gene: 10. From germline, CDR1 is MGHRA and CDR2 YSYEKL. The CDR3 spells CASSLTGQTANQPQHF. CDR3 bases: TGCGCCAGCAGCCTTACGGGACAGACTGCAAATCAGCCCCAGCATTTT.

The chain has TRBV19 and TRBJ1-5; 9 bases are shared with TRBD1. The V segment lost 4 bases and the J segment 4 bases; nucleotides outside the gene matches: 8. This CDR3 spans 16 amino acids. Germline values: CDR1 LNHDA, CDR2 SQIVND (reference sequence). The CDR3: CASSKLGQGVNQPQHF. DNA of the CDR3: TGTGCCAGTAGTAAATTGGGACAGGGCGTTAATCAGCCCCAGCATTTT.

The rearrangement uses TRBV30 and TRBJ2-4; no clear D gene. The germline CDR1 and CDR2 sequences are GTSNPN and SVGIG (reference sequence). This CDR3 contains 14 residues. V shed 8 bases and J shed 0 bases, with 14 bases lying between them. The CDR3 DNA sequence: TGTGCCGGCGAGCCCCTAGGAGCCAAAAACATTCAGTACTTC. Translating gives CAGEPLGAKNIQYF.

Note on this clone: Other DNA sequences in the same sample also yield this CDR3. The chain uses TRBV6-1 and TRBJ1-5, with D unclear. This CDR3 comprises 11 residues. V lost 6 bases to trimming and J lost 4 bases, with 4 bases between them. Germline assignment: CDR1 MNHNS and CDR2 SASEGT. The CDR3 protein is CASSRNQPQHF. The DNA of the CDR3 is TGTGCCAGCAGCCGAAATCAGCCCCAGCATTTT.

The CDR3 DNA reads as TGCGCCAGCAGCCTCCGGGACAGGGGGAGAAGCGAGCAGTACTTC. Translating it yields CASSLRDRGRSEQYF. The chain is built from TRBV5-1 and TRBJ2-7, with 11 bases aligning to TRBD1. After removal of 4 bases from V and 6 bases from J, the junction contained 9 bases not matched to a gene. Germline V CDR1 and CDR2: SGHRS, YFSETQ. The CDR3 has 15 amino acids.

The chain uses TRBV6-6 and TRBJ2-3, with D unclear. CDR1 is MNHNY and CDR2 is SVGAGI in the germline V gene (reference sequence). The V end was cut by 2 bases, the J end by 1 base, with 10 bases between. The CDR3 sequence is 15 residues long. This chain's CDR3 is CASSYLPAGTDTQYF. CDR3 nucleotides: TGTGCCAGCAGTTACCTCCCAGCAGGCACAGATACGCAGTATTTT.

This chain connects TRBV5-1 to TRBJ2-7; D call uncertain. Per the germline V gene, CDR1 is SGHRS and CDR2 is YFSETQ. This CDR3 is 14 amino acids long. Trimming pared 4 bases from V and 2 bases from J, leaving 13 bases between. CDR3 DNA: TGCGCCAGCAGCCGGACGGCCCCCGCCTACGAGCAGTACTTC. It translates to CASSRTAPAYEQYF.

This chain joins TRBV10-3 and TRBJ2-7; TRBD1 matches 7 bases. Germline values: CDR1 ENHRY, CDR2 SYGVKD. This CDR3 spans 13 amino acids. The V segment lost 8 bases and the J segment 5 bases; nucleotides outside the gene matches: 9. The CDR3 sequence is CAIHRGLDHEQYF. The CDR3 nucleotides are TGTGCCATCCACAGGGGTTTGGACCACGAGCAGTACTTC.

The chain is built from TRBV6-5 and TRBJ1-1, with D hard to call. There are 15 residues in the CDR3. Germline V gives CDR1 MNHEY, CDR2 SVGAGI. V was cut by 0 bases and J by 4 bases, with 12 bases left in between. This CDR3 reads CASSYSSQVSTEAFF. The CDR3 nucleotides are TGTGCCAGCAGTTACTCGAGCCAGGTGAGCACTGAAGCTTTCTTT.

With regard to this clone: The same CDR3 arises from other DNA sequences in this sample as well. The chain carries TRBV6-5 and TRBJ2-5; D remains unclear. V dropped 2 bases and J dropped 4 bases, with 5 bases sitting between them. CDR3 length equals 12 residues. Germline V gene lookup returns CDR1 MNHEY and CDR2 SVGAGI. CDR3 protein: CASSYPGETQYF. DNA for the CDR3: TGTGCCAGCAGTTACCCAGGAGAGACCCAGTACTTC.

The rearrangement uses TRBV6-1 and TRBJ2-7; TRBD2 matches at 12 bases. The junction had 7 bases not matched to a gene; V was cut back by 0 bases and J by 1 base. There are 18 residues in the CDR3. The V gene's germline CDR1 is MNHNS and CDR2 SASEGT. CDR3 DNA: TGTGCCAGCAGTGAAGCGGGGACTAGCGGGCAGGGGTCCTACGAGCAGTACTTC. Translation gives CASSEAGTSGQGSYEQYF.

In this sample, this clone turned up once. Other DNA variants within this sample encode the same CDR3. The chain links TRBV10-3 to TRBJ1-1; no reliable D call. V was cut by 3 bases and J by 1 base, with 6 bases left in between. This CDR3 has 13 residues. Germline CDR1 and CDR2: ENHRY and SYGVKD. In nucleotides, the CDR3 is TGTGCCATCAGTGAAGGGCAGAACACTGAAGCTTTCTTT. Translated: CAISEGQNTEAFF.

The chain links TRBV5-6 to TRBJ2-2, with 11 bases aligning to TRBD2. Germline V gives CDR1 SGHDT, CDR2 YYEEEE. This CDR3 comprises 16 residues. With V trimmed by 4 bases and J by 1 base, 3 bases remained unmatched. For the CDR3, the DNA is TGTGCCAGCAGCCCGGGACTAGCGGAGAACACCGGGGAGCTGTTTTTT. Protein: CASSPGLAENTGELFF.

The J gene is TRBJ2-5, the V gene TRBV28; 7 bases align to TRBD1. CDR1 is MDHEN and CDR2 is SYDVKM in the germline V gene. The CDR3 runs to 14 residues. V lost 5 bases and J lost 5; bases outside the gene matches: 8. This CDR3 is CASSLQRGRETQYF. CDR3 bases: TGTGCCAGCAGTCTCCAGAGGGGGCGGGAGACCCAGTACTTC.

The chain combines TRBV6-1 with TRBJ2-6, with D possibly matching TRBD2 (6 bases). This CDR3 has 18 residues. Germline V gene sequence: CDR1 MNHNS, CDR2 SASEGT. Deletions cut 2 bases from V and 4 bases from J, with 18 bases between. The CDR3 loop is CASSERRGFSSGANVLTF. The CDR3 nucleotides are TGTGCCAGCAGTGAACGGAGGGGCTTCTCTTCGGGGGCCAACGTCCTGACTTTC.

V gene TRBV4-2 combines with J gene TRBJ2-7; tentatively, D is TRBD2 (5 bases). Germline V gives CDR1 LGHNA, CDR2 YNFKEQ. V lost 1 base to trimming and J lost 1 base, with 11 bases between them. The CDR3 spans 15 residues. DNA for the CDR3: TGTGCCAGCAGCCAAGTTCCGGGAACGTCCTACGAGCAGTACTTC. Its protein product is CASSQVPGTSYEQYF.

This clone has just a few counts. The rearrangement links TRBV6-5 to TRBJ1-2; no reliable D call. This CDR3 contains 13 residues. Trimming cost V 0 bases and J 8 bases, with 10 bases left between them. Germline V lookup: CDR1 MNHEY, CDR2 SVGAGI. The CDR3 reads CASSYSLWTGYTF. DNA of the CDR3: TGTGCCAGCAGTTACTCCCTATGGACGGGCTACACCTTC.

The rearrangement joins TRBV6-6 to TRBJ2-1; no clear D gene. In germline, CDR1 is MNHNY, CDR2 SVGAGI (reference sequence). This CDR3 contains 14 residues. V was pared by 6 bases and J by 8 bases, with 17 bases between. The CDR3 DNA follows: TGTGCCAGCAGCTCATATCTTAGGCCCGATGAGCAGTTCTTC. It codes for CASSSYLRPDEQFF.

The genes are TRBV11-2 and TRBJ2-5, with 16 bases matching TRBD2. The CDR3 spans 18 residues. Germline V lookup: CDR1 SGHAT, CDR2 FQNNGV. After removal of 5 bases from V and 5 bases from J, the junction contained 11 bases not matched to a gene. Here the CDR3 DNA reads TGTGCCAGCAGCGCCGGGACTAGCGGGGGGGCCCGCGGGGAGACCCAGTACTTC. Translation gives CASSAGTSGGARGETQYF.

The CDR3 coding sequence is TGTGCCAGCAGTGAAGTAGGGACAGCAAATCAGCCCCAGCATTTT. It yields the protein CASSEVGTANQPQHF. The rearrangement links TRBV6-1 to TRBJ1-5; TRBD1 agrees at 7 bases. CDR1 and CDR2 from the germline V gene are MNHNS and SASEGT. Trimming took 1 base from V and 4 from J; bases not matched to a gene: 4. This CDR3 contains 15 residues.

The rearrangement uses TRBV11-2 and TRBJ2-3; 9 positions match TRBD2. The CDR3 sequence is 16 residues long. CDR1 is SGHAT, CDR2 FQNNGV, per germline. J lost 0 bases, V lost 3 bases, and 4 bases had no gene match. In nucleotides, the CDR3 is TGTGCCAGCAGCTTGCAGAGCGGGGGGAGCACAGATACGCAGTATTTT. Translating it yields CASSLQSGGSTDTQYF.

The V and J genes are TRBV7-3 and TRBJ1-2, with a weak D call TRBD1 (6 bases). The CDR3 is made up of 13 amino acids. The germline V gene encodes CDR1 SGHTA and CDR2 FQGTGA. Between the trimmed V and J ends, which lost 5 bases and 8 bases, there was a span of 15 bases. The CDR3 sequence: CASSEGIGQGYTF. The CDR3 DNA is TGTGCCAGCAGCGAAGGGATTGGACAGGGCTACACCTTC.

The chain is built from TRBV5-1 and TRBJ2-1, with a tentative D call TRBD2 (5 bases). The germline CDR1 and CDR2 sequences are SGHRS and YFSETQ. The CDR3 runs 16 residues. V dropped 0 bases and J dropped 4 bases, with 14 bases sitting between them. The CDR3 DNA reads TGCGCCAGCAGCTTGGCGGCTAGCTCACGGTACAATGAGCAGTTCTTC. Amino acids: CASSLAASSRYNEQFF.